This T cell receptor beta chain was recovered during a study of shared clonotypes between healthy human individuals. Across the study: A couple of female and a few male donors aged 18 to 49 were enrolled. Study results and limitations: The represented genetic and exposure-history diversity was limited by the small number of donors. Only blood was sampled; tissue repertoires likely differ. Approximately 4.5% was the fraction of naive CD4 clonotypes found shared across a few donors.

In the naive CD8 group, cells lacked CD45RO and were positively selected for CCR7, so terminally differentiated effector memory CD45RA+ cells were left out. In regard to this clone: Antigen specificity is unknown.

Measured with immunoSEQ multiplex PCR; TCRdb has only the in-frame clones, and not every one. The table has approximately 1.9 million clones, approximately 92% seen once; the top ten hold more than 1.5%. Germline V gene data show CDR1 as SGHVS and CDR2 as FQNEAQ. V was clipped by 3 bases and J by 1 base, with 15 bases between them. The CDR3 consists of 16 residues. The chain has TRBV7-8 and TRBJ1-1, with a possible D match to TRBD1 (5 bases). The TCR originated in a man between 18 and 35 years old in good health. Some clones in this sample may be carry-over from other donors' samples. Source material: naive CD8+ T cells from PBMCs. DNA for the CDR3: TGTGCCAGCAGCTTGGGGCCTGGCCAGGAGAACACTGAAGCTTTCTTT. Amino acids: CASSLGPGQENTEAFF.